This T cell receptor beta chain was identified in a study of blood T cell repertoires in COVID-19. In the study overall: Whether acute or convalescent, the COVID-19 samples came from the United States, Italy and Spain. The cDNA or gDNA used as material had been derived from T cells, B-cell-depleted T cells, or PBMCs.

Trimming removed 0 bases from V and 7 bases from J; junction bases left unmatched: 14. Germline CDR1 is KGHSH and CDR2 is LQKENI. The CDR3 has 18 residues. Authors' analysis steps: For nucleated cells, counts were estimated from reference gene primer amplification. Profiling relied on immunoSEQ multiplex PCR, and the TCRdb table lists in-frame clones only, not all of them. V and J calls and clone size follow that table, whereas D and trimming were derived from the DNA. The sample comprises 100,000 to 110,000 clones, around four fifths of which are singletons, and about 12% rests with the top ten. The chain combines TRBV18 with TRBJ2-1; TRBD2 matches at 8 bases. The TCR originated in a woman aged 65 to 85 with acute or convalescent COVID-19. The specimen sequenced was peripheral blood. CDR3 residues: CASSPPELGGGKRNEQFF. Written as DNA, the CDR3 is TGTGCCAGCTCACCACCCGAGTTAGGCGGGGGGAAAAGAAATGAGCAGTTCTTC.